This T cell receptor (beta chain) was identified during a study of OX40 agonist ivuxolimab in advanced cancers. Across the study: Age averaged 60 years (range roughly 23 to 79), and more than 80% were male.

Study-wide points: Some nonresponders also had low normalized T-cell clonal expansion.

The protocol was immunoSEQ multiplex PCR, while the TCRdb copy is restricted to in-frame clones and leaves out a portion. The table has some 71,000 clones, roughly 80% seen once; the top ten hold around 8%. The CDR3 sequence is 14 residues long. Trimming shortened V by 2 bases and J by 6 bases, and 12 bases separated the two germline ends. Per germline, CDR1 SEHNR and CDR2 FQNEAQ (reference sequence). On this clone itself: The antigen remains undetermined.

The sequences come from CD4+ or CD8+ T cells sorted from blood, collected in a trial of the OX40 agonist ivuxolimab. This sequence joins TRBV7-9 and TRBJ2-3; D is undetermined. The receptor was derived from an adult with an advanced solid tumor such as melanoma, head and neck, liver or kidney cancer. CDR3 protein: CASSLPTGWDTQYF. Here the CDR3 DNA reads TGTGCCAGCAGCTTACCGACTGGATGGGATACGCAGTATTTT.